Listed below are T cell receptor beta chains from one sample, sequenced in a study of blood T cell repertoires in COVID-19. The table came from immunoSEQ multiplex PCR; TCRdb's copy has only in-frame clones and leaves some out. Of about 150,000 clones listed, around 81% are singletons. Sequences were obtained from PBMCs or T cells enriched from blood (not recorded which). These receptor sequences come from a woman aged 40 to 50 who had recovered from COVID-19. Each CDR3 is given with its conserved first and last residue. A D gene is named only where the DNA matches it firmly. Size tells how often a clone was seen (once, few, many) or the class of an expanded clone, and some rows leave it out.

v_call: TRBV19; d_call: TRBD2; j_call: TRBJ2-1; clone_size: -; cdr3_length: 18; cdr3_nt: TGTGCCAGTAGTCCCCGGACTAGCGGGAGGGCATCCTACAATGAGCAGTTCTTC; cdr3_aa: CASSPRTSGRASYNEQFF
v_call: TRBV12-5; d_call: TRBD1; j_call: TRBJ2-5; clone_size: many; cdr3_length: 15; cdr3_nt: TGTGCTAGTGGTACCTCCACCGGGACAGGGGTTTCGGTGTACTTC; cdr3_aa: CASGTSTGTGVSVYF
v_call: TRBV5-1; d_call: -; j_call: TRBJ1-2; clone_size: -; cdr3_length: 13; cdr3_nt: TGCGCCAGCAGCTTGGCCAAATCCTATGGCTACACCTTC; cdr3_aa: CASSLAKSYGYTF
v_call: TRBV7-8; d_call: -; j_call: TRBJ2-6; clone_size: -; cdr3_length: 17; cdr3_nt: TGTGCCAGCAGCTTAGTCCGTGGGAGCTCTGGGGCCAACGTCCTGACTTTC; cdr3_aa: CASSLVRGSSGANVLTF
v_call: TRBV6-2/TRBV6-3; d_call: TRBD1; j_call: TRBJ1-5; clone_size: few; cdr3_length: 16; cdr3_nt: TGTGCCAGCAGTTACGGGGGACAGGGGACCAGTCAGCCCCAGCATTTT; cdr3_aa: CASSYGGQGTSQPQHF
v_call: TRBV7-8; d_call: -; j_call: TRBJ2-1; clone_size: -; cdr3_length: 17; cdr3_nt: TGTGCCAGCAGCCCCGTGGCGCCGGGACTCACCATTAATGAGCAGTTCTTC; cdr3_aa: CASSPVAPGLTINEQFF
v_call: TRBV5-4; d_call: -; j_call: TRBJ2-7; clone_size: -; cdr3_length: 15; cdr3_nt: TGTGCCAGCAGCCCCGACGGGGCCGGAGGGTACGAGCAGTACTTC; cdr3_aa: CASSPDGAGGYEQYF
v_call: TRBV5-4; d_call: TRBD2; j_call: TRBJ2-7; clone_size: few; cdr3_length: 15; cdr3_nt: TGTGCCAGCAGCTTAAAACTAGCGGGAGGTGACGAGCAGTACTTC; cdr3_aa: CASSLKLAGGDEQYF
v_call: TRBV7-8; d_call: TRBD2; j_call: TRBJ2-2; clone_size: -; cdr3_length: 18; cdr3_nt: TGTGCCAGCAGCCCCCCGGTAGCGGGGGGTCCGAACACCGGGGAGCTGTTTTTT; cdr3_aa: CASSPPVAGGPNTGELFF
v_call: TRBV4-1; d_call: TRBD1; j_call: TRBJ1-6; clone_size: -; cdr3_length: 16; cdr3_nt: TGCGCCAGCAGCCAAGACGAGACAGGGGCCAATTCACCCCTCCACTTT; cdr3_aa: CASSQDETGANSPLHF
v_call: TRBV6-5; d_call: TRBD1; j_call: TRBJ1-2; clone_size: -; cdr3_length: 15; cdr3_nt: TGTGCCAGCAGTTACAGCGGACAGGGGGGGAATGGCTACACCTTC; cdr3_aa: CASSYSGQGGNGYTF